This is a list of T cell receptor beta chains from one sample in a study of T cell changes during pregnancy in multiple sclerosis. The table came from immunoSEQ multiplex PCR; TCRdb's copy has only in-frame clones and leaves some out. The data contain tens of thousands of clones, about 90% of them seen just once; the ten biggest clones take up about 2.5%. The input for sequencing was peripheral blood, taken in the first trimester of pregnancy. The receptors shown here come from a female donor with multiple sclerosis, enrolled in a pregnancy study. Both conserved end residues are part of each CDR3. The order of the fields is clone size, CDR3 length, V gene, D gene, J gene, CDR3 protein, CDR3 DNA. D genes are given only for firm matches. Clone size is not always given. Where it is, it says once, few, many or a class for expanded clones.

>-|15|TRBV7-2|TRBD1|TRBJ1-1
CASSQRDRGNTEAFF
TGTGCCAGCAGCCAAAGAGACAGGGGGAACACTGAAGCTTTCTTT
>-|19|TRBV7-2|TRBD2|TRBJ2-1
CASSLEGDTLAGLYNEQFF
TGTGCCAGCAGCTTAGAAGGGGATACGCTAGCGGGACTCTACAATGAGCAGTTCTTC
>-|17|TRBV4-1|TRBD2|TRBJ2-7
CASSQDVASGRAGEQYF
TGCGCCAGCAGCCAAGATGTGGCTAGCGGGAGGGCCGGCGAGCAGTACTTC
>once|17|TRBV4-2|TRBD1|TRBJ1-3
CASSQEARGLPGNTIYF
TGTGCCAGCAGCCAAGAGGCCAGGGGGCTTCCTGGAAACACCATATATTTT
>-|16|TRBV28|-|TRBJ1-6
CASSPSSDSYNSPLHF
TGTGCCAGCAGCCCCTCATCGGACAGTTATAATTCACCCCTCCACTTT
>-|12|TRBV4-2|-|TRBJ2-7
CASSRRGDEQYF
TGTGCCAGCAGCCGTAGAGGAGACGAGCAGTACTTC
>-|13|TRBV15|-|TRBJ2-3
CATRGPSTDTQYF
TGTGCCACCCGAGGCCCTAGCACAGATACGCAGTATTTT
>-|18|TRBV19|-|TRBJ2-5
CASSIDSGRGPLQETQYF
TGTGCCAGTAGTATAGATTCAGGTAGGGGCCCTCTCCAAGAGACCCAGTACTTC
>-|14|TRBV6-5|TRBD1|TRBJ2-5
CASSHEGAEETQYF
TGTGCCAGCAGCCACGAGGGGGCTGAGGAGACCCAGTACTTC
>-|15|TRBV12-5|TRBD1|TRBJ2-1
CASGTGTGGFNEQFF
TGTGCTAGTGGTACCGGGACAGGGGGTTTTAATGAGCAGTTCTTC
>-|11|TRBV11-3|TRBD2|TRBJ2-1
CASSSGLVKIF
TGTGCCAGCAGCTCCGGACTAGTAAAGATCTTC
>-|17|TRBV7-9|TRBD2|TRBJ2-1
CASSERRGGSLYNEQFF
TGTGCCAGCAGTGAAAGAAGGGGCGGGAGCCTCTACAATGAGCAGTTCTTC
>few|13|TRBV2|TRBD1|TRBJ2-5
CASSEGQGETQYF
TGTGCCAGCAGTGAGGGACAGGGAGAGACCCAGTACTTC
>-|15|TRBV28|-|TRBJ1-5
CASSFYGQSNQPQHF
TGTGCCAGCAGTTTCTATGGACAGAGCAATCAGCCCCAGCATTTT
>-|14|TRBV27|-|TRBJ2-5
CASSPQYPPETQYF
TGTGCCAGCAGTCCACAATACCCCCCCGAGACCCAGTACTTC
>-|15|TRBV5-6|-|TRBJ2-1
CASSFPRVSYNEQFF
TGTGCCAGCAGCTTTCCCAGGGTCTCCTACAATGAGCAGTTCTTC
>-|16|TRBV30|TRBD2|TRBJ2-5
CAWSVLAGGPGETQYF
TGTGCCTGGAGTGTGCTAGCGGGAGGGCCTGGCGAGACCCAGTACTTC
>-|16|TRBV2|TRBD2|TRBJ2-3
CASSEYGSGSRDTQYF
TGTGCCAGCAGTGAATATGGGAGCGGGAGTAGAGATACGCAGTATTTT
>-|16|TRBV5-6|-|TRBJ1-4
CASSGTGAATNEKLFF
TGTGCCAGCAGCGGAACAGGAGCCGCAACTAATGAAAAACTGTTTTTT
>-|14|TRBV11-3|-|TRBJ1-1
CASSLRTRGTEAFF
TGTGCCAGCAGCTTACGGACAAGGGGCACTGAAGCTTTCTTT
>-|16|TRBV2|-|TRBJ1-1
CASIPGGAGGDTEAFF
TGTGCCAGCATCCCCGGGGGGGCCGGGGGGGACACTGAAGCTTTCTTT
>-|14|TRBV2|TRBD1|TRBJ1-2
CASSEWDRADGYTF
TGTGCCAGCAGTGAATGGGACAGGGCCGATGGCTACACCTTC
>-|16|TRBV5-4|TRBD2|TRBJ2-2
CASSFRMGLDPGELFF
TGTGCCAGCAGCTTCCGTATGGGACTAGATCCTGGGGAGCTGTTTTTT
>-|17|TRBV28|TRBD2|TRBJ2-3
CASSVGTSGRAVDTQYF
TGTGCCAGCAGTGTAGGGACTAGCGGGAGGGCCGTAGATACGCAGTATTTT
>-|13|TRBV5-4|-|TRBJ2-5
CASSFAPEETQYF
TGTGCCAGCAGCTTTGCTCCAGAAGAGACCCAGTACTTC
>once|13|TRBV19|-|TRBJ1-5
CASSTGSNQPQHF
TGTGCCAGTAGTACAGGTAGCAATCAGCCCCAGCATTTT
>-|18|TRBV5-8|-|TRBJ1-3
CASSLKVTLGWSGNTIYF
TGTGCCAGCAGCTTGAAAGTGACACTCGGTTGGTCTGGAAACACCATATATTTT
>-|16|TRBV5-6|TRBD2|TRBJ2-3
CASSVSGRTSTDTQYF
TGTGCCAGCAGCGTTAGCGGGAGGACCTCCACAGATACGCAGTATTTT
>-|15|TRBV6-5|TRBD1|TRBJ2-2
CASSSDRGLRGELFF
TGTGCCAGCAGTTCTGATAGGGGGCTTAGAGGGGAGCTGTTTTTT
>-|14|TRBV4-1|-|TRBJ2-1
CASSQEGGYNEQFF
TGCGCCAGCAGCCAAGAGGGGGGTTACAATGAGCAGTTCTTC
>-|15|TRBV28|-|TRBJ2-7
CASSFPGNFPYEQYF
TGTGCCAGCAGTTTCCCAGGGAATTTCCCCTACGAGCAGTACTTC
>-|16|TRBV7-9|TRBD2|TRBJ2-3
CASSLDGGRSTDTQYF
TGTGCCAGCAGCTTAGACGGGGGGAGGAGCACAGATACGCAGTATTTT
>-|13|TRBV30|TRBD2|TRBJ2-1
CAYGTSGRNEQFF
TGTGCCTACGGGACTAGCGGACGCAATGAGCAGTTCTTC
>-|15|TRBV28|TRBD1|TRBJ1-5
CASSPTGATNQPQHF
TGTGCCAGCAGTCCGACAGGGGCCACCAATCAGCCCCAGCATTTT
>-|15|TRBV7-9|TRBD1|TRBJ1-1
CASSPRQGGNTEAFF
TGTGCCAGCAGCCCCCGACAGGGAGGCAACACTGAAGCTTTCTTT
>-|16|TRBV11-2|TRBD2|TRBJ2-3
CASSPRLAGDADTQYF
TGTGCCAGCAGCCCCCGACTAGCGGGAGATGCAGATACGCAGTATTTT
>-|14|TRBV2|TRBD1|TRBJ1-5
CASKRDSQYQPQHF
TGTGCCAGCAAGAGGGACAGCCAATATCAGCCCCAGCATTTT
>-|16|TRBV18|-|TRBJ1-4
CASSQQVARGNEKLFF
TGTGCCAGCTCACAGCAGGTGGCAAGGGGGAATGAAAAACTGTTTTTT
>-|12|TRBV2|-|TRBJ1-1
CASRYMNTEAFF
TGTGCCAGCAGATACATGAACACTGAAGCTTTCTTT
>-|15|TRBV6-4|TRBD2|TRBJ2-3
CASSDSSGSADTQYF
TGTGCCAGCAGTGACTCGAGCGGGAGTGCAGATACGCAGTATTTT
>-|16|TRBV7-2|-|TRBJ2-7
CASSSPGHPTSYEQYF
TGTGCCAGCAGCTCGCCGGGACACCCGACCTCCTACGAGCAGTACTTC
>-|14|TRBV5-1|-|TRBJ2-2
CASNRPGGAGELFF
TGCGCCAGCAACCGCCCCGGGGGAGCCGGGGAGCTGTTTTTT
>few|11|TRBV20-1|-|TRBJ1-2
CSASAGNGYTF
TGCAGTGCTAGTGCGGGGAATGGCTACACCTTC
>once|17|TRBV4-3|TRBD2|TRBJ2-3
CASSQVLAGGFADTQYF
TGCGCCAGCAGCCAAGTCCTAGCGGGAGGGTTCGCAGATACGCAGTATTTT
>-|17|TRBV10-3|TRBD1|TRBJ1-5
CAISESTLTGGNQPQHF
TGTGCCATCAGTGAGTCGACGTTAACAGGGGGCAATCAGCCCCAGCATTTT
>-|14|TRBV18|-|TRBJ2-7
CASSPSGNNYEQYF
TGTGCCAGCTCACCGTCGGGAAATAACTACGAGCAGTACTTC
>few|13|TRBV6-5|-|TRBJ1-1
CASSYAGNTEAFF
TGTGCCAGCAGTTACGCAGGGAACACTGAAGCTTTCTTT
>once|14|TRBV7-2|TRBD2|TRBJ2-5
CASSASGRVETQYF
TGTGCCAGCAGCGCCAGCGGGAGGGTGGAGACCCAGTACTTC
>-|13|TRBV25-1|-|TRBJ1-5
CASSEAGRQPQHF
TGTGCCAGCAGTGAAGCAGGGCGTCAGCCCCAGCATTTT
>-|15|TRBV6-6|-|TRBJ1-2
CASSYPGQTHYGYTF
TGTGCCAGCAGTTACCCAGGACAGACACACTATGGCTACACCTTC
>-|14|TRBV11-2|TRBD2|TRBJ2-7
CASSLLAGAYEQYF
TGTGCCAGCAGCTTGCTAGCGGGAGCCTACGAGCAGTACTTC
>-|12|TRBV6-1|TRBD1|TRBJ2-1
CASSPTGSEQFF
TGTGCCAGCAGTCCGACAGGGAGTGAGCAGTTCTTC
>-|12|TRBV29-1|-|TRBJ2-3
CSVEKGGDTQYF
TGCAGCGTTGAAAAGGGAGGAGATACGCAGTATTTT